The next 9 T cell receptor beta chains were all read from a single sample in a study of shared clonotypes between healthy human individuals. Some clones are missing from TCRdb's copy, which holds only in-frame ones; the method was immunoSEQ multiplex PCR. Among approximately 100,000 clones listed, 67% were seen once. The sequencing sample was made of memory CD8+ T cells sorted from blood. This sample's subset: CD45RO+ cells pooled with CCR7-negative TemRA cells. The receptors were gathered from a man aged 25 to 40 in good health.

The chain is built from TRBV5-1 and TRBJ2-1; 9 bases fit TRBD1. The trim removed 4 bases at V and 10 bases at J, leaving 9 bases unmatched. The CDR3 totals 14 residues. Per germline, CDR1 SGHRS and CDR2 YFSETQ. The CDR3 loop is CASSVAGTGFEQFF. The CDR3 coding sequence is TGCGCCAGCAGCGTAGCCGGGACAGGGTTCGAGCAGTTCTTC.

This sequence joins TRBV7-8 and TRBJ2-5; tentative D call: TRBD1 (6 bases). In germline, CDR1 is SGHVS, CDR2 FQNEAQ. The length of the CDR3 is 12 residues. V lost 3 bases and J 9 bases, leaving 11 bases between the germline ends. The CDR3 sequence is CASSFGGGPQYF. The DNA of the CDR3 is TGTGCCAGCAGCTTTGGTGGGGGCCCCCAGTACTTC.

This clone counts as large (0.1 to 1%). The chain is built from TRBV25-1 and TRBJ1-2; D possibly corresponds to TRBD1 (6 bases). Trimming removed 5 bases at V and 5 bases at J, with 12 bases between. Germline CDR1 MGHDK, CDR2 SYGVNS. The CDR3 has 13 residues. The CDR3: CASSPGTNYGYTF. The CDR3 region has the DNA TGTGCCAGCAGTCCCGGGACAAATTATGGCTACACCTTC.

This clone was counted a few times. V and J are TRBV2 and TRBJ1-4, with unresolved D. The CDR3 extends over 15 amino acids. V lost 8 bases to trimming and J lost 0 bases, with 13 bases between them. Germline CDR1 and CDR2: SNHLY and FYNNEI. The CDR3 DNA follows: TGTGCCAGCCGTAAGGGAAGGGCAACTAATGAAAAACTGTTTTTT. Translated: CASRKGRATNEKLFF.

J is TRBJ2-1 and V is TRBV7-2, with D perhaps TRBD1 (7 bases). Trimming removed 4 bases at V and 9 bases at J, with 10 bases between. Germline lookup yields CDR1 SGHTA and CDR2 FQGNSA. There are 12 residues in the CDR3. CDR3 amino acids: CASSSRGAEQFF. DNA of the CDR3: TGTGCCAGCAGCTCCAGGGGGGCTGAGCAGTTCTTC.

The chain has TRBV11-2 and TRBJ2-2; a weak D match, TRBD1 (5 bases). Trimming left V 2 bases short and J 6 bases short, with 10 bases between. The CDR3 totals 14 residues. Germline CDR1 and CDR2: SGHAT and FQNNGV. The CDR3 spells CASSLPLGPGELFF. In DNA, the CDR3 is TGTGCCAGCAGCTTACCATTGGGGCCCGGGGAGCTGTTTTTT.

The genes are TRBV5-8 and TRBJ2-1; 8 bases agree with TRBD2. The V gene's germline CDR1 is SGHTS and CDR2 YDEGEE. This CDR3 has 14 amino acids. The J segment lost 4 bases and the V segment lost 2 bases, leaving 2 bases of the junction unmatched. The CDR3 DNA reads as TGTGCCAGCAGCTTACGGGAGGGATACAATGAGCAGTTCTTC. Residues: CASSLREGYNEQFF.

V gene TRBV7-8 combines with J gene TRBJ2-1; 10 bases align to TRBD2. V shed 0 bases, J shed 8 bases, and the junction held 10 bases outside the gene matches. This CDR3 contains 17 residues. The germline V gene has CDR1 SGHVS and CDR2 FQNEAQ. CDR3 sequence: CASSLAYSGRALDEQFF. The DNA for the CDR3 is TGTGCCAGCAGCTTAGCGTACAGCGGGAGGGCCTTAGATGAGCAGTTCTTC.

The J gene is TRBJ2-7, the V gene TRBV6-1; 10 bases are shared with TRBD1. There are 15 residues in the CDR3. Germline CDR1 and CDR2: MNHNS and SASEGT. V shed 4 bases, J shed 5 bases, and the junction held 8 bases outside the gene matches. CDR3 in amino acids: CASSARDRGYHEQYF. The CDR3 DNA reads TGTGCCAGCAGTGCCCGGGACAGGGGATACCACGAGCAGTACTTC.